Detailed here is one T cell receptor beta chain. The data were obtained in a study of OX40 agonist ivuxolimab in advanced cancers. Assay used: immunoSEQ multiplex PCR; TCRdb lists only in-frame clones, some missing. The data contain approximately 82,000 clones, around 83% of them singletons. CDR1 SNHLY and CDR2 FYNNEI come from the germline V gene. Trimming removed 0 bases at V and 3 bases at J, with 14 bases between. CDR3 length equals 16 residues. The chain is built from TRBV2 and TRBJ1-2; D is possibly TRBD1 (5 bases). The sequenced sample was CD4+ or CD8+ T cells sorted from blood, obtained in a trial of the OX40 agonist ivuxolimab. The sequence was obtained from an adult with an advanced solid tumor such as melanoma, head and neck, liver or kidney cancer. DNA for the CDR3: TGTGCCAGCAGTGAAGCAGAGGGGAGGAGTGACTATGGCTACACCTTC. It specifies CASSEAEGRSDYGYTF.